Listed here are 3 T cell receptor beta chains from one sample, sequenced in a study of PD-1 blockade in classical Hodgkin lymphoma. Sequencing used immunoSEQ multiplex PCR; TCRdb keeps in-frame clones, though not all of them. The table lists tens of thousands of clones, approximately 70% of them singletons, with around 1.2% in the top ten. Time point of the sample: cycle 4 day 1 (C4D1), after more than 5 weeks of nivolumab. Autologous stem cell transplantation was followed by relapse in every patient, and brentuximab vedotin exposure varied. Purified CD4+ T cells were obtained from thawed PBMCs through magnetic negative selection. The source was CD4+ T cells from blood, collected before the fourth cycle of nivolumab. Source of these receptors: a human donor with classical Hodgkin lymphoma.

The chain recombines TRBV19 with TRBJ1-5; 8 positions agree with TRBD1. Germline V gene sequence: CDR1 LNHDA, CDR2 SQIVND (reference sequence). This CDR3 region has 16 residues. V gave up 5 bases and J gave up 5 bases; unmatched junction bases: 11. CDR3 sequence: CASSPPDRATYQPQHF. CDR3 nucleotide sequence: TGTGCCAGTAGTCCCCCGGACAGGGCGACCTATCAGCCCCAGCATTTT.

J is TRBJ2-5 and V is TRBV11-2; tentatively, D is TRBD1 (7 bases). Per the germline V gene, CDR1 is SGHAT and CDR2 is FQNNGV. V dropped 1 base and J dropped 4 bases, with 19 bases sitting between them. The CDR3 spans 17 residues. The CDR3, as DNA: TGTGCCAGCAGCTTAGTCACTGGAGGGGGCAAGGGAGAGACCCAGTACTTC. This translates into CASSLVTGGGKGETQYF.

CDR3 protein: CASSADRAHEQYF. The CDR3 nucleotides are TGTGCCAGCAGCGCGGACAGGGCCCACGAGCAGTACTTC. The chain combines TRBV5-6 with TRBJ2-7, with 8 bases aligning to TRBD1. Germline assignment: CDR1 SGHDT and CDR2 YYEEEE. V lost 4 bases, J lost 5 bases, and 5 bases stayed unmatched. CDR3 length equals 13 residues.